Described below is a single TCR beta chain sequence and its context. What it recognizes is unknown. Germline loops: CDR1 MNHNS, CDR2 SASEGT. Trimming cost V 6 bases and J 6 bases, with 12 bases left between them. The CDR3 sequence is 13 residues long. The data were taken from a study of cytomegalovirus exposure and HLA in healthy donors. Study observations and caveats: Rare TCR sequences predominated, though certain public TCRs were found in many donors. In a later analysis, the majority of CMV-associated beta chains seemingly showed HLA restriction.

Use of 60 Vbeta and 13 Jbeta primers characterized the PCR. Original methodology: Per a later analysis, the number of unique TCR beta chains was roughly 87 million, of which some 10 million were shared. TCRdb keeps only in-frame clones here, not all; method: immunoSEQ multiplex PCR. For V, J and clone size, that table is used; D and trimming come from the DNA. Of approximately 97,000 clones detected, roughly 85% appear once; the ten largest clones hold 2.6%. The chain carries TRBV6-1 and TRBJ1-3; D is undetermined. Sequencing was carried out using PBMCs. This TCR came from a man in his forties in good health and CMV-seronegative. The CDR3 nucleotides are TGTGCCAGCAGCCGACTAGATGTAAACACCATATATTTT. This encodes CASSRLDVNTIYF.